This T cell receptor (beta chain) was found in a study of Graves' ophthalmopathy and Graves' hyperthyroidism. Amplifying from RNA transcripts, the study obtained TCR beta CDR3 regions. First-round RT-PCR employed HTBI primers, with a second-round multiplex PCR after it. MiXCR, applied by TCRdb to the multiplex PCR reads, yields one record per CDR3 protein. The sample carries around 1,200,000 distinct CDR3 sequences, 35% to 40% recorded once. The study, taken as a whole, reports: Most expanded clonotypes in thyroid above 0.001 frequency also showed up in blood.

Exclusion covered patients with other autoimmune diseases or uncontrolled infections (as well as pregnancy or lactation). Reliance was placed on clinical symptoms, serum thyroxine, TRAb, thyroid ultrasound and orbital computed tomography for diagnosis. The germline gives CDR1 KGHDR, CDR2 SFDVKD. The CDR3 sequence is 16 residues long. V shed 3 bases and J shed 2 bases, with 14 bases lying between them. Regarding this clonotype: Its target is unknown.

The receptor's source is an adult man with Graves' hyperthyroidism. Sequenced sample: peripheral blood or thyroid tissue (not recorded which). This chain uses TRBV24-1 with TRBJ2-3; a possible D gene is TRBD2 (7 bases). CDR3 region: CATSDPHRDYTDTQYF. The CDR3 bases are TGTGCCACCAGTGATCCCCACAGGGACTACACAGATACGCAGTATTTT.